This is a list of T cell receptor beta chains from one sample in a study of blood T cell repertoires in COVID-19. TCRdb's table, derived via immunoSEQ multiplex PCR, lists solely in-frame clones and lacks some. Of 310,000 or so clones in the sample, about 82% were seen once. The sample comprised peripheral blood. The receptors derive from a woman in her 50s with acute or convalescent COVID-19. CDR3s include the opening cysteine and the closing phenylalanine or tryptophan. The order of the fields is V gene, D gene, clone size, J gene, CDR3 DNA, CDR3 protein. A D gene is named only where the DNA matches it firmly. The size of a clone is reported for some rows only, either as once, few or many, or as a class for expanded clones.

V: TRBV27
D: -
size: -
J: TRBJ2-3
DNA: TGTGCCAGCAGCCTTTTACAGGGCACAGATACGCAGTATTTT
CDR3: CASSLLQGTDTQYF

V: TRBV27
D: -
size: once
J: TRBJ1-5
DNA: TGTGCCAGCACCCTCGATCAGCCCCAGCATTTT
CDR3: CASTLDQPQHF

V: TRBV7-2
D: -
size: -
J: TRBJ2-5
DNA: TGTGCCAGCAGCTTAGTGTCGCAGGGCTGGGAGACCCAGTACTTC
CDR3: CASSLVSQGWETQYF

V: TRBV5-1
D: -
size: -
J: TRBJ2-7
DNA: TGCGCCAGCAGCTTGGGGCAGGGAAGCTCCTACGAGCAGTACTTC
CDR3: CASSLGQGSSYEQYF

V: TRBV19
D: TRBD1
size: -
J: TRBJ2-7
DNA: TGTGCCAGTACCTACGATGGACAGGGCTCCTACGAGCAGTACTTC
CDR3: CASTYDGQGSYEQYF

V: TRBV19
D: -
size: -
J: TRBJ1-2
DNA: TGTGCCAGTAGTTTACGGTCCACAGGGAGTGGTGGCTACACCTTC
CDR3: CASSLRSTGSGGYTF

V: TRBV28
D: -
size: -
J: TRBJ1-4
DNA: TGTGCCAGCAGTTTAGGGGGGGATGAAAAACTGTTTTTT
CDR3: CASSLGGDEKLFF

V: TRBV5-1
D: -
size: -
J: TRBJ1-4
DNA: TGCGCCAGCAGCCCGCGGGGGGGCCCAACTAATGAAAAACTGTTTTTT
CDR3: CASSPRGGPTNEKLFF

V: TRBV6-5
D: TRBD1
size: -
J: TRBJ2-6
DNA: TGTGCCAGCAGCCGTCAGGGGGTTGGGGCCAACGTCCTGACTTTC
CDR3: CASSRQGVGANVLTF

V: TRBV7-9
D: -
size: -
J: TRBJ2-3
DNA: TGTGCCAGCAGCTCAGGGAGGACTTTAGATACGCAGTATTTT
CDR3: CASSSGRTLDTQYF

V: TRBV5-1
D: -
size: -
J: TRBJ2-5
DNA: TGCGCCAGCAGTTCCCTCCAAGAGACCCAGTACTTC
CDR3: CASSSLQETQYF

V: TRBV24-1
D: -
size: -
J: TRBJ2-2
DNA: TGTGCCACCAGTGATTCGGGGTCCACCGGGGAGCTGTTTTTT
CDR3: CATSDSGSTGELFF

V: TRBV9
D: -
size: -
J: TRBJ1-5
DNA: TGTGCCAGCAGCGTAGAAGGAACCCGAGGTCAGCCCCAGCATTTT
CDR3: CASSVEGTRGQPQHF

V: TRBV30
D: TRBD2
size: -
J: TRBJ2-5
DNA: TGTGCCTGGAGTGTACTTGGGACTACGCAAGAGACCCAGTACTTC
CDR3: CAWSVLGTTQETQYF

V: TRBV7-8
D: TRBD1
size: -
J: TRBJ1-5
DNA: TGTGCCAGCAGGGTAGGGACAGGGAACAATCAGCCCCAGCATTTT
CDR3: CASRVGTGNNQPQHF

V: TRBV30
D: -
size: few
J: TRBJ2-7
DNA: TGTGCCTGGAGAGGGGAGGTAGTACAGTACTTC
CDR3: CAWRGEVVQYF

V: TRBV19
D: -
size: -
J: TRBJ2-3
DNA: TGTGCCAGTAGTAGGCCCGCTAGCTATGATAGAACGCAGTATTTT
CDR3: CASSRPASYDRTQYF

V: TRBV6-6
D: TRBD1
size: -
J: TRBJ2-7
DNA: TGTGCCAGCAGTTACTCTCCGGGACAGGGTTACGAGCAGTACTTC
CDR3: CASSYSPGQGYEQYF

V: TRBV6-2/TRBV6-3
D: -
size: -
J: TRBJ1-1
DNA: TGTGCCAGCAGTTACGGCAGGGTTACTGAAGCTTTCTTT
CDR3: CASSYGRVTEAFF

V: TRBV27
D: -
size: -
J: TRBJ2-1
DNA: TGTGCCAGCAGCACTAGCAGGCTTAGCAATGAGCAGTTCTTC
CDR3: CASSTSRLSNEQFF

V: TRBV28
D: -
size: once
J: TRBJ2-7
DNA: TGTGCCAGCAGTTTATGGCTCCAGGGTGAGCAGTACTTC
CDR3: CASSLWLQGEQYF

V: TRBV5-1
D: TRBD2
size: -
J: TRBJ2-7
DNA: TGCGCCAGCAGCTTGGCACTAGCGGGGATGTCCTACGAGCAGTACTTC
CDR3: CASSLALAGMSYEQYF

V: TRBV24-1
D: TRBD2
size: -
J: TRBJ2-1
DNA: TGTGCCACCAGTGCCCTAGCGGGAGACGAGCAGTTCTTC
CDR3: CATSALAGDEQFF

V: TRBV4-1
D: TRBD1
size: -
J: TRBJ1-3
DNA: TGCGCCAGCAGCCCCGGACAGGGGACTGGAAACACCATATATTTT
CDR3: CASSPGQGTGNTIYF

V: TRBV28
D: -
size: -
J: TRBJ1-1
DNA: TGTGCCAGCAGTTTACTGGGACACTTAGAGGTGAACACTGAAGCTTTCTTT
CDR3: CASSLLGHLEVNTEAFF

V: TRBV2
D: -
size: -
J: TRBJ1-1
DNA: TGTGCCAGTAGTGAGAGGAGCGAGGGAAACACTGAAGCTTTCTTT
CDR3: CASSERSEGNTEAFF

V: TRBV9
D: -
size: -
J: TRBJ2-2
DNA: TGTGCCAGCAGCGTAGGGTGGAGGAACACCGGGGAGCTGTTTTTT
CDR3: CASSVGWRNTGELFF